This is a list of T cell receptor beta chains from one sample in a study of cytomegalovirus exposure and HLA in healthy donors. Using immunoSEQ multiplex PCR, the repertoire was profiled, and TCRdb retains in-frame clones only, with some absent. The profile covers 100,000 to 150,000 clones, with 73% appearing a single time and under 5.5% taken by the ten largest. The source material was PBMCs. These receptor sequences come from a man between 60 and 75 years old in good health and CMV-seropositive. The CDR3 runs from the conserved cysteine through the conserved F or W. Fields, in order: J gene, V gene, D gene, clone size, CDR3 DNA, CDR3 protein. The D gene is left open where the match is weak. Some rows have no size entry. The others give once, few or many, or a class for an expanded clone.

J: TRBJ1-1; V: TRBV13; D: -; size: few; DNA: TGTGCCAGCAGCAGCTCCGTCCGCACTGAAGCTTTCTTT; CDR3: CASSSSVRTEAFF
J: TRBJ1-1; V: TRBV29-1; D: -; size: -; DNA: TGCAGTGCGAGGGGGGGTCCGAACACTGAAGCTTTCTTT; CDR3: CSARGGPNTEAFF
J: TRBJ2-1; V: TRBV20-1; D: -; size: few; DNA: TGCAGTGCTAACAGGGTTTATGAGCAGTTCTTC; CDR3: CSANRVYEQFF
J: TRBJ2-7; V: TRBV2; D: TRBD2; size: -; DNA: TGTGCCAGCAGGCGACTAGCGGGGGGGCTAGTCTACGAGCAGTACTTC; CDR3: CASRRLAGGLVYEQYF
J: TRBJ2-3; V: TRBV4-1; D: TRBD2; size: few; DNA: TGCGCCAGCCGGTCGAGCGGGGGGGATACGCAGTATTTT; CDR3: CASRSSGGDTQYF
J: TRBJ2-1; V: TRBV6-6; D: TRBD2; size: -; DNA: TGTGCCAGCAGAGGGGCTAGCGGGGGTGGTGAGCAGTTCTTC; CDR3: CASRGASGGGEQFF
J: TRBJ1-2; V: TRBV6-1; D: -; size: -; DNA: TGTGCCAGCAGTGAAGGGACAGCTAACTATGGCTACACCTTC; CDR3: CASSEGTANYGYTF
J: TRBJ2-5; V: TRBV18; D: -; size: -; DNA: TGTGCCAGCTCACACGGGACAAAGAGAGAGACCCAGTACTTC; CDR3: CASSHGTKRETQYF
J: TRBJ2-2; V: TRBV7-9; D: TRBD1; size: -; DNA: TGTGCCAGCAGCGCCGGGACAGCTATACCGGGGGAGCTGTTTTTT; CDR3: CASSAGTAIPGELFF
J: TRBJ2-2; V: TRBV21-1; D: -; size: -; DNA: TGTGCCAGCACCCACCACGGGGACGGGGAGCTGTTTTTT; CDR3: CASTHHGDGELFF
J: TRBJ2-4; V: TRBV6-1; D: -; size: -; DNA: TGTGCCAGCAGTGCACGGTTGCAGGAAAACATTCAGTACTTC; CDR3: CASSARLQENIQYF
J: TRBJ2-1; V: TRBV2; D: -; size: -; DNA: TGTGCCAGCAGTTCCGGGGCGGGGCTTTACAATGAGCAGTTCTTC; CDR3: CASSSGAGLYNEQFF
J: TRBJ1-5; V: TRBV7-9; D: -; size: -; DNA: TGTGCCAGCAGCTCAGGCGGGGGAAGCAATCAGCCCCAGCATTTT; CDR3: CASSSGGGSNQPQHF
J: TRBJ2-3; V: TRBV6-1; D: TRBD2; size: few; DNA: TGTGCCAGCAGTGAAGGACTAGCGGAACCGACGCAGTATTTT; CDR3: CASSEGLAEPTQYF
J: TRBJ2-2; V: TRBV27; D: -; size: -; DNA: TGTGCCAGCAGGAGGGTGTCAGCATTAACCGGGGAGCTGTTTTTT; CDR3: CASRRVSALTGELFF
J: TRBJ1-2; V: TRBV2; D: -; size: -; DNA: TGTGCCAGCAGACACGGGGGGATTGGCGCCTGTGGCTACACCTTC; CDR3: CASRHGGIGACGYTF
J: TRBJ2-1; V: TRBV9; D: -; size: once; DNA: TGTGCCAGCAGCGTAGGTGGGAGGAATGAGCAGTTCTTC; CDR3: CASSVGGRNEQFF
J: TRBJ2-7; V: TRBV25-1; D: -; size: few; DNA: TGTGCCAGCACCCCTAATAGCGGTGGGGGGGAGCAGTACTTC; CDR3: CASTPNSGGGEQYF
J: TRBJ1-3; V: TRBV10-1; D: -; size: few; DNA: TGCGCCAGCAGTCCTGGACACTCTGGAAACACCATATATTTT; CDR3: CASSPGHSGNTIYF
J: TRBJ1-2; V: TRBV7-8; D: -; size: -; DNA: TGTGCCAGCAGCTTAGCTGTATCAGGGTCTTATGGCTACACCTTC; CDR3: CASSLAVSGSYGYTF
J: TRBJ1-4; V: TRBV7-9; D: TRBD1; size: -; DNA: TGTGCCAGCAGCCTCGGCCAGGGGGATGAAAAACTGTTTTTT; CDR3: CASSLGQGDEKLFF
J: TRBJ1-1; V: TRBV19; D: -; size: -; DNA: TGTGCCAGTAGTATGCGGACATTTGAAGCTTTCTTT; CDR3: CASSMRTFEAFF
J: TRBJ1-1; V: TRBV5-1; D: -; size: -; DNA: TGCGCCAGCAGCTTGTCGTGGCAGAACACTGAAGCTTTCTTT; CDR3: CASSLSWQNTEAFF
J: TRBJ2-7; V: TRBV7-7; D: -; size: -; DNA: TGTGCTAGCAGCTTAATTGGCAGTCTCTACGAGCAGTACTTC; CDR3: CASSLIGSLYEQYF
J: TRBJ2-5; V: TRBV7-3; D: -; size: -; DNA: TGTGCCAGCAGCTTAAATGGGGGGGCAGTACAAGAGACCCAGTACTTC; CDR3: CASSLNGGAVQETQYF
J: TRBJ1-2; V: TRBV15; D: -; size: -; DNA: TGTGCCACCAGCAGAGAACGGGGGACTGGGGGCTACACCTTC; CDR3: CATSRERGTGGYTF
J: TRBJ2-7; V: TRBV30; D: -; size: few; DNA: TGTGCCTGGAGTTGGGGCTACCCTCCGACCGAGCAGTACTTC; CDR3: CAWSWGYPPTEQYF
J: TRBJ1-5; V: TRBV7-8; D: TRBD1; size: -; DNA: TGTGCCAGCAGCCACAGGGGGCTGAGGAGCAATCAGCCCCAGCATTTT; CDR3: CASSHRGLRSNQPQHF
J: TRBJ1-5; V: TRBV4-2; D: -; size: -; DNA: TGTGCCAGCAGCCAAGATCAGGGCTACAATCAGCCCCAGCATTTT; CDR3: CASSQDQGYNQPQHF
J: TRBJ1-2; V: TRBV25-1; D: TRBD1; size: -; DNA: TGTGCCAGCACCTCAACCTTGGAGGGGGCGCGAGGCTACACCTTC; CDR3: CASTSTLEGARGYTF
J: TRBJ1-1; V: TRBV11-2; D: -; size: few; DNA: TGTGCCAGCAGCTTAGGGGGACATAAGAACACTGAAGCTTTCTTT; CDR3: CASSLGGHKNTEAFF
J: TRBJ2-3; V: TRBV7-2; D: TRBD1; size: -; DNA: TGTGCCAGCACCCCGGGACAGCGGTCGGGTACGCAGTATTTT; CDR3: CASTPGQRSGTQYF
J: TRBJ2-7; V: TRBV30; D: TRBD1; size: -; DNA: TGTGCCTGGAGTCGCCCTGGACAGGCTATTTCCTACGAGCAGTACTTC; CDR3: CAWSRPGQAISYEQYF
J: TRBJ1-1; V: TRBV7-3; D: -; size: once; DNA: TGTGCCAGCAAGGCAGGTTTGAACACTGAAGCTTTCTTT; CDR3: CASKAGLNTEAFF
J: TRBJ2-4; V: TRBV27; D: -; size: -; DNA: TGTGCCAGCATCTCGAGGGCAGGCCCGACCGAAAACATTCAGTACTTC; CDR3: CASISRAGPTENIQYF
J: TRBJ1-2; V: TRBV15; D: -; size: few; DNA: TGTGCCACCAGCCCGAGCGGGGTCTATGGCTACACCTTC; CDR3: CATSPSGVYGYTF
J: TRBJ1-5; V: TRBV6-4; D: TRBD1; size: -; DNA: TGTGCCAGCAGTCACACCGGGACAGAACATCAGCCCCAGCATTTT; CDR3: CASSHTGTEHQPQHF
J: TRBJ2-5; V: TRBV11-2; D: TRBD1; size: -; DNA: TGTGCCAGCAGCGGGGCGACAGGGGAAGAGACCCAGTACTTC; CDR3: CASSGATGEETQYF
J: TRBJ2-3; V: TRBV5-1; D: -; size: -; DNA: TGCGCCAGCAGCTTTCTAGAGACGGGGGGCCCATCAGATACGCAGTATTTT; CDR3: CASSFLETGGPSDTQYF
J: TRBJ2-5; V: TRBV9; D: TRBD2; size: -; DNA: TGTGCCAGCAGCGTAGGGGTCGGGGGGTACCAAGAGACCCAGTACTTC; CDR3: CASSVGVGGYQETQYF
J: TRBJ2-5; V: TRBV27; D: -; size: -; DNA: TGTGCCAGCAGTTTAGGCTGGGAACGACAGCACCAAGAGACCCAGTACTTC; CDR3: CASSLGWERQHQETQYF
J: TRBJ2-7; V: TRBV7-2; D: TRBD2; size: -; DNA: TGTGCCAGCAGCTTAGGGGGACTAGCGGGGGGGGAAGAGCAGTACTTC; CDR3: CASSLGGLAGGEEQYF
J: TRBJ2-2; V: TRBV7-9; D: TRBD1; size: -; DNA: TGTGCCAGCATCCCGGGACAGGGGGTTACCGGGGAGCTGTTTTTT; CDR3: CASIPGQGVTGELFF
J: TRBJ1-6; V: TRBV2; D: -; size: few; DNA: TGTGCCAGCAATATTGGTAGAAATTCACCCCTCCACTTT; CDR3: CASNIGRNSPLHF
J: TRBJ2-1; V: TRBV7-3; D: -; size: -; DNA: TGTGCCAGCAGCTTATCTTCAGGGAACAATGAGCAGTTCTTC; CDR3: CASSLSSGNNEQFF
J: TRBJ1-1; V: TRBV2; D: TRBD1; size: -; DNA: TGCGCCAGCTTACGGGACAGGGAGGCCACTGAAGCTTTCTTT; CDR3: CASLRDREATEAFF